This T cell receptor (beta chain) was recorded in a study of chemoradiotherapy in HPV16-positive cancers. Of note for this clone: Its antigen is still unknown.

Germline values: CDR1 SEHNR, CDR2 FQNEAQ (reference sequence). This CDR3 has 16 amino acids. V gave up 1 base and J gave up 3 bases; unmatched junction bases: 8. Study-level findings and limits: Non-HPV-specific T cells did not expand in tumors during treatment, whereas candidate HPV-specific clones and E7-related motifs did.

Produced via immunoSEQ multiplex PCR; TCRdb's table is partial and in-frame only. In the table there are some 5,000 clones, roughly 85% of which are singletons. Sequenced material: tumor tissue, taken from a patient who underwent chemoradiotherapy. The sequence was obtained from a human donor with HPV-associated anogenital cancer. J is TRBJ1-2 and V is TRBV7-9; the match to TRBD1 covers 7 bases. The CDR3 sequence is CASSLGGGQGDYGYTF. The CDR3 DNA reads TGTGCCAGCAGCTTAGGCGGCGGGCAGGGGGACTATGGCTACACCTTC.